This T cell receptor (beta chain) was found in a study of T-cell reconstitution after alpha-beta-depleted transplantation in children. Study-wide points: After one year, T-cell counts and TCRbeta diversity mostly came from new T cells.

Preparation of the TCRbeta library used unique molecular identifiers. In TCRdb, the PCR reads were re-called with MiXCR into one record per CDR3 protein. The repertoire holds about 440,000 distinct CDR3 sequences, over 40% seen once, with roughly a quarter in the top ten. CDR3 length: 15 residues. Trimming took 3 bases from V and 0 from J, leaving 12 bases between them. Germline CDR1 reads GTSNPN; CDR2 reads SVGIG (reference sequence). This clonotype was counted only a few times. No antigen is known for it. The chain employs TRBV30 and TRBJ2-1, with D uncertain. This TCR came from a girl aged 2-10 years with aplastic anemia, due to receive a stem cell transplant. Sequenced here: PBMCs, sampled before TCRalphabeta/CD19-depleted stem cell transplant. CDR3 sequence reads: CAWRRALSSYNEQFF. CDR3 coding DNA: TGTGCCTGGAGAAGGGCCCTTAGCTCCTACAATGAGCAGTTCTTC. Complete variable domain (other parts from reference TRBV30 and TRBJ2-1): SQTIHQWPATLVQPVGSPLSLECTVEGTSNPNLYWYRQAAGRGLQLLFYSVGIGQISSEVPQNLSASRPQDRQFILSSKKLLLSDSGFYLCAWRRALSSYNEQFFGPGTRLTVL.